The 27 T cell receptor beta chains listed next were all sequenced from one sample in a study of identical twins (dated by TCRdb to about 2016). The library was generated by 5' RACE. Sequencing was carried out with an Illumina HiSeq 2000. TCRdb passed the public sequencing reads through fastp at Q25 and MiXCR, retaining productive beta sequences. Each record represents a unique CDR3 protein, reported with the most common genes and DNA among its rows. This sample comprises about 260,000 distinct CDR3 sequences, 7% of them detected only once. Of the sample, approximately 3.6% falls within the top ten clones. The sample was also reused in another study, on yellow fever vaccine responses in identical twins.

Specimen: memory (CD45RO+) T cells sorted from blood. The cell subset or site label for this specimen denotes: CD45RO+ enriched T cells. These receptors originate from a woman aged 18-29 years in good health.

Ten or more counts support this clonotype. This rearrangement joins TRBV4-1 to TRBJ2-7, with 8 bases identical to TRBD1. The CDR3 has 15 residues. V lost 2 bases, J lost 2 bases, and 5 bases stayed unmatched. The germline V gene encodes CDR1 MGHRA and CDR2 YSYEKL. This chain's CDR3 is CASSQRDRSTYEQYF. The CDR3 DNA reads as TGCGCCAGCAGCCAACGGGACAGGAGCACCTACGAGCAGTACTTC.

Turning to this clonotype: A much larger clone sits a single nucleotide away, making a read error possible. This chain uses TRBV11-1 with TRBJ2-1, with 11 bases fitting TRBD2. The CDR3 loop spans 18 amino acids. Germline V gives CDR1 SGHAT, CDR2 FQDESV (reference sequence). V lost 5 bases, J lost 7 bases, and 16 bases stayed unmatched. CDR3 region: CASSPLLGTSGRGNEQFF. The DNA of the CDR3 is TGTGCCAGCAGCCCTTTGCTTGGGACTAGCGGAAGGGGGAATGAGCAGTTCTTC.

This clonotype was counted ten times or more. The chain carries TRBV4-1 and TRBJ1-6; 12 positions agree with TRBD1. This CDR3 has 17 residues. From germline, CDR1 is MGHRA and CDR2 YSYEKL. With 4 bases clipped from V and 10 bases from J, the junction kept 11 bases outside the gene matches. This CDR3 reads CASSRSGTGGEGSPLHF. For the CDR3, the DNA is TGCGCCAGCAGCCGATCCGGGACAGGGGGCGAAGGGTCACCCCTCCACTTT.

At least ten counts were recorded for this clonotype. The chain joins TRBV11-2 to TRBJ2-3, with no clear D. With 5 bases removed from V and 0 bases from J, the gap between germline ends came to 6 bases. The CDR3 is 13 amino acids. The germline CDR1 and CDR2 sequences are SGHAT and FQNNGV. DNA of the CDR3: TGTGCCAGCAGCAGCACTAGCACAGATACGCAGTATTTT. This encodes CASSSTSTDTQYF.

This clonotype was counted at least ten times. J is TRBJ2-7 and V is TRBV7-3, with D uncertain. Germline V gene data show CDR1 as SGHTA and CDR2 as FQGTGA. Between the trimmed V and J ends, which lost 3 bases and 2 bases, there was a span of 8 bases. CDR3 length: 13 amino acids. In nucleotides, the CDR3 is TGTGCCAGCAGCTTCTATGTCCCCTACGAGCAGTACTTC. It is translated as CASSFYVPYEQYF.

This clonotype has a handful of counts. This chain uses TRBV7-2 with TRBJ2-1; no reliable D call. Germline V gene lookup returns CDR1 SGHTA and CDR2 FQGNSA. Trimming took off 11 bases at V and 0 bases at J, with 11 bases between the two ends. The CDR3 is made up of 13 amino acids. The CDR3 protein is CAGSSSSYNEQFF. CDR3 sequence (DNA): TGTGCCGGAAGCTCGTCCTCCTACAATGAGCAGTTCTTC.

Many counts were recorded for this clonotype. The chain uses TRBV10-3 and TRBJ2-7; D is possibly TRBD1 (5 bases). The CDR3 has 16 amino acids. The germline V gene encodes CDR1 ENHRY and CDR2 SYGVKD. V was pared by 2 bases and J by 0 bases, with 14 bases between. In DNA, the CDR3 is TGTGCCATCAGTGAGGGGCAGGGTGGAAGCTCCTACGAGCAGTACTTC. It is translated as CAISEGQGGSSYEQYF.

This clonotype has a count of ten or more. The chain recombines TRBV5-1 with TRBJ2-3; 7 nucleotides line up with TRBD1. J lost 3 bases, V lost 4 bases, and 8 bases had no gene match. Germline-derived CDR1 and CDR2 are SGHRS and YFSETQ. CDR3 size: 15 residues. The CDR3 DNA is TGCGCCAGCAGCAAATCGGGACAGCCGACAGATACGCAGTATTTT. This encodes CASSKSGQPTDTQYF. Based on the CDR3 plus reference TRBV5-1 and TRBJ2-3, the full variable domain is KAGVTQTPRYLIKTRGQQVTLSCSPISGHRSVSWYQQTPGQGLQFLFEYFSETQRNKGNFPGRFSGRQFSNSRSEMNVSTLELGDSALYLCASSKSGQPTDTQYFGPGTRLTVL.

This clonotype occurred many times. The rearrangement links TRBV3-1 to TRBJ1-1, with D unresolved. CDR3 size: 14 residues. In germline, CDR1 is LGHDT, CDR2 YNNKEL (reference sequence). V lost 1 base to trimming and J lost 1 base, with 7 bases between them. The DNA for the CDR3 is TGTGCCAGCAGCCAAGGGCAGAGGAACACTGAAGCTTTCTTT. Its translation: CASSQGQRNTEAFF.

The V call is TRBV10-1, the J call TRBJ2-3, with D perhaps being TRBD1 or TRBD2 (5 bases each). CDR1 and CDR2 (germline): WNHNN, SYGVQD (reference sequence). Trimming left V 4 bases short and J 6 bases short, with 11 bases between. This CDR3 is 13 amino acids long. The CDR3 reads CASSVRGADTQYF. CDR3 coding DNA: TGCGCCAGCAGTGTTAGAGGGGCGGATACGCAGTATTTT.

This clonotype showed up just a few times. V and J are TRBV6-1 and TRBJ1-1; D is undetermined. The CDR3 is 14 amino acids. Trimming took off 8 bases at V and 1 base at J, with 14 bases between the two ends. CDR1 and CDR2 (germline): MNHNS, SASEGT. The CDR3 loop reads CASLTLRSNTEAFF. The CDR3 DNA follows: TGTGCCAGCCTGACCCTCAGGTCGAACACTGAAGCTTTCTTT.

This clonotype was found many times. This chain joins TRBV24-1 and TRBJ2-1, with a possible D match to TRBD1 (5 bases). The CDR3 has 16 residues. Germline CDR1 KGHDR, CDR2 SFDVKD. Between the trimmed V and J ends, which lost 3 bases and 7 bases, there was a span of 18 bases. CDR3 nucleotide sequence: TGTGCCACCAGTGATCCGCAGGGTACGACGGGTAATGAGCAGTTCTTC. Translation: CATSDPQGTTGNEQFF.

This clonotype was detected many times. The chain links TRBV14 to TRBJ2-7; TRBD2 might be the D (6 bases). The ends were cut back, 0 bases at V and 1 base at J, with 37 bases in the middle. The CDR3 loop spans 24 amino acids. Looked up from germline, CDR1 is SGHDN and CDR2 is FVKESK. In DNA form, the CDR3 reads TGTGCCAGCAGCCAAGATGTTTCGAGGAGGGAAAGGACGGCACCTAACAGGTTATCCTACGAGCAGTACGTC. Protein product: CASSQDVSRRERTAPNRLSYEQYV.

This clonotype has only a few counts. The V call is TRBV7-6, the J call TRBJ1-3; D may be TRBD1 (5 bases). Trimming cost V 1 base and J 7 bases, with 20 bases left between them. CDR3 length: 17 amino acids. Germline CDR1 and CDR2: SGHVS and FNYEAQ. The chain's CDR3 is CASSLGRARTRGNTIYF. CDR3 in DNA: TGTGCCAGCAGCTTAGGCAGGGCCAGGACGCGGGGGAACACCATATATTTT.

This clonotype was seen more than once but under ten times. The chain recombines TRBV7-2 with TRBJ2-2; 7 bases agree with TRBD1. V was clipped by 3 bases and J by 0 bases; unmatched bases: 1. Germline V gene data show CDR1 as SGHTA and CDR2 as FQGNSA. The CDR3 totals 15 residues. CDR3 amino acids: CASSFGTANTGELFF. CDR3 sequence (DNA): TGTGCCAGCAGCTTTGGGACAGCGAACACCGGGGAGCTGTTTTTT.

This clonotype was counted ten times or more. This chain uses TRBV10-2 with TRBJ2-5; unclear D gene. In germline, CDR1 is WSHSY, CDR2 SAAADI. V lost 6 bases, J lost 2 bases, and 19 bases lay in between. The CDR3 is 16 residues long. CDR3 DNA sequence: TGCGCCAGCAGAAAAGGAAGCCCGATGCGGCAAGAGACCCAGTACTTC. As protein: CASRKGSPMRQETQYF.

This clonotype has just a few counts. This rearrangement joins TRBV21-1 to TRBJ1-1; the D segment call TRBD1 is taken from the table without a DNA check. TRBV21-1 is tagged as a pseudogene. The length of the CDR3 is 14 residues. CDR3 sequence reads: CASRGQGINTEAFF. In DNA, the CDR3 is TGTGCCAGCAGGGGACAGGGAATCAACACTGAAGCTTTCTTT.

This clonotype was observed a handful of times. This chain links TRBV6-1 with TRBJ1-6, with D tentatively TRBD1 (5 bases). V was clipped by 4 bases and J by 8 bases, with 9 bases between them. Germline CDR1 MNHNS, CDR2 SASEGT. The CDR3 length is 13 residues. The CDR3 region is CASSGGVHSPLHF. In DNA, the CDR3 is TGTGCCAGCAGTGGGGGGGTGCATTCACCCCTCCACTTT.

This clonotype was counted at least ten times. V and J are TRBV11-2 and TRBJ2-3; the D is unclear. Trimming shortened V by 4 bases and J by 0 bases, and 14 bases separated the two germline ends. The CDR3 totals 16 residues. CDR1 and CDR2 (germline): SGHAT, FQNNGV. CDR3 amino acids: CASSYLSTPSTDTQYF. The CDR3 DNA reads as TGTGCCAGCAGCTACTTATCAACCCCGAGCACAGATACGCAGTATTTT.

The chain has TRBV6-5 and TRBJ2-7; 15 nucleotides match TRBD2. Trimming removed 4 bases from V and 9 bases from J; junction bases left unmatched: 7. There are 15 residues in the CDR3. Per the germline V gene, CDR1 is MNHEY and CDR2 is SVGAGI. The DNA for the CDR3 is TGTGCCAGCAGTTCCGGACTAGCGGGGGGGCCCGGGCAGTACGTC. This translates into CASSSGLAGGPGQYV.

This chain joins TRBV6-5 and TRBJ1-1; D is uncertain. V was trimmed by 7 bases and J by 5 bases, leaving 11 bases between them. Germline CDR1 and CDR2: MNHEY and SVGAGI. This CDR3 has 12 amino acids. The CDR3 nucleotides are TGTGCCAGCAAATTGGACGGGACTGAAGCTTTCTTT. Residues: CASKLDGTEAFF.

Turning to this clonotype: One base away lies a much larger clone, so this may be a sequencing read error. The chain is built from TRBV10-3 and TRBJ2-2; D is unclear. Germline values: CDR1 ENHRY, CDR2 SYGVKD. Trimming took off 10 bases at V and 1 base at J, with 7 bases between the two ends. The CDR3 extends over 12 amino acids. The CDR3 sequence: CANRRNTGELFF. The CDR3 region has the DNA TGTGCCAACCGAAGGAACACCGGGGAGCTGTTTTTT.

This clonotype was seen more than once but under ten times. The chain has TRBV28 and TRBJ2-7, with D tentatively TRBD1 or TRBD2 (5 bases each). CDR1 MDHEN and CDR2 SYDVKM come from the germline V gene. V gave up 5 bases and J gave up 2 bases, with 10 bases separating them. This CDR3 has 13 amino acids. CDR3 coding DNA: TGTGCCAGCAGTACCGAGGGACCCTACGAGCAGTACTTC. Translation gives CASSTEGPYEQYF.

The table lists this clonotype with a few counts. The rearrangement links TRBV2 to TRBJ2-3, with 10 bases identical to TRBD1. Per the germline V gene, CDR1 is SNHLY and CDR2 is FYNNEI. With V trimmed by 6 bases and J by 5 bases, 5 bases remained unmatched. This CDR3 is built from 14 residues. CDR3 sequence reads: CASRTTGGGDTQYF. Written as DNA, the CDR3 is TGTGCCAGCAGGACGACAGGGGGCGGAGATACGCAGTATTTT.

The chain uses TRBV5-6 and TRBJ1-1; possibly TRBD1 for D (6 bases). The CDR3 loop spans 15 amino acids. The V end lost 1 base, the J end lost 8 bases, and 18 bases lay between the germline ends. Germline V gene sequence: CDR1 SGHDT, CDR2 YYEEEE. The CDR3 spells CASSLLSGDAPEAFF. CDR3 in DNA: TGTGCCAGCAGCTTGCTTTCAGGGGATGCCCCAGAAGCTTTCTTT.

There are a few counts of this clonotype. The chain joins TRBV7-7 to TRBJ2-5; D call uncertain. The V gene's germline CDR1 is SSHAT and CDR2 FNYEAQ (reference sequence). The CDR3 loop spans 16 amino acids. Trimming shortened V by 1 base and J by 1 base, and 13 bases separated the two germline ends. The CDR3 region is CASSLGWSFAQETQYF. The CDR3, as DNA: TGTGCCAGCAGCTTAGGATGGAGTTTCGCCCAAGAGACCCAGTACTTC. Based on the CDR3 plus reference TRBV7-7 and TRBJ2-5, the full variable domain is GAGVSQSPRYKVTKRGQDVTLRCDPISSHATLYWYQQALGQGPEFLTYFNYEAQPDKSGLPSDRFSAERPEGSISTLTIQRTEQRDSAMYRCASSLGWSFAQETQYFGPGTRLLVL.

This clonotype was seen repeatedly, ten times or more. V gene TRBV5-1 combines with J gene TRBJ2-3; D is unclear. The CDR3 loop spans 13 amino acids. V lost 5 bases and J 5 bases, leaving 12 bases between the germline ends. From germline, CDR1 is SGHRS and CDR2 YFSETQ. The CDR3 reads CASSLNGKDTQYF. The CDR3 DNA follows: TGCGCCAGCAGTCTGAATGGCAAAGATACGCAGTATTTT.